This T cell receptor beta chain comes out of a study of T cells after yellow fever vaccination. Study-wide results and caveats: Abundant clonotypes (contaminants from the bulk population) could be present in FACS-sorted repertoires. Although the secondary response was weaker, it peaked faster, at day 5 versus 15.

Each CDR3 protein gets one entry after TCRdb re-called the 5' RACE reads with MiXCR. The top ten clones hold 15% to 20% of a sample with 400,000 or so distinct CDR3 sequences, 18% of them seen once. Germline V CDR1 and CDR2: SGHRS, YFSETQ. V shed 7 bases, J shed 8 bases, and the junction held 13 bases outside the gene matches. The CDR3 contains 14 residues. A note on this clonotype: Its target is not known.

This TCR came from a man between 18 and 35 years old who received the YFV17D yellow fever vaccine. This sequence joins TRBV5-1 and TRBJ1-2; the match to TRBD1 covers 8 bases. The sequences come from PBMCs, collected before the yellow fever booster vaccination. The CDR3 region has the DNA TGCGCCAGCCCAGGACAGGGAGAGGGTAGAGGCTACACCTTC. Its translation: CASPGQGEGRGYTF. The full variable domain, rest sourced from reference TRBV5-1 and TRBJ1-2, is KAGVTQTPRYLIKTRGQQVTLSCSPISGHRSVSWYQQTPGQGLQFLFEYFSETQRNKGNFPGRFSGRQFSNSRSEMNVSTLELGDSALYLCASPGQGEGRGYTFGSGTRLTVV.